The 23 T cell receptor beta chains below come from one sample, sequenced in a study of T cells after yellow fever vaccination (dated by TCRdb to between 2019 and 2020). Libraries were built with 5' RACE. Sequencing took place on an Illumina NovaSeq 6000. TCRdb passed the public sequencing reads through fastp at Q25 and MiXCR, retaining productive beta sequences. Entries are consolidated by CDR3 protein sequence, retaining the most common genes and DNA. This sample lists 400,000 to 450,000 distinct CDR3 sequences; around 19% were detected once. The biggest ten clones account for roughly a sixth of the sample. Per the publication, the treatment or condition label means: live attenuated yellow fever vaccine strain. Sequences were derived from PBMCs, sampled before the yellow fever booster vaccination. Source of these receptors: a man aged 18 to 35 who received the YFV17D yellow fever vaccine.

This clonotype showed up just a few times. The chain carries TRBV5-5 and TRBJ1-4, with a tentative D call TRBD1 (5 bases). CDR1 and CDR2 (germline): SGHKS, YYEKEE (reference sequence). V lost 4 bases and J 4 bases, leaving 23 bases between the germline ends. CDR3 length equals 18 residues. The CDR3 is CASSLAPNRLRDNEKLFF. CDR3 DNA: TGTGCCAGCAGCCTGGCCCCTAACAGACTCAGGGATAATGAAAAACTGTTTTTT.

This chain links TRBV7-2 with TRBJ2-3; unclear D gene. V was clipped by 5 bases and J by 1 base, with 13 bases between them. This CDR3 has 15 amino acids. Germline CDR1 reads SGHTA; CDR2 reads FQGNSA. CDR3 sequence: CASSPMGLGTDTQYF. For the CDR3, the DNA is TGTGCCAGCAGCCCCATGGGCCTAGGCACAGATACGCAGTATTTT.

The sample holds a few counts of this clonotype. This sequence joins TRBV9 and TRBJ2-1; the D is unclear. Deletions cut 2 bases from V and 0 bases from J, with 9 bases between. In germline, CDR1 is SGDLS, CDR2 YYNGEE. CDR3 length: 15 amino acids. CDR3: CASSVEYGSYNEQFF. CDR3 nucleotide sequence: TGTGCCAGCAGCGTGGAGTATGGCTCCTACAATGAGCAGTTCTTC.

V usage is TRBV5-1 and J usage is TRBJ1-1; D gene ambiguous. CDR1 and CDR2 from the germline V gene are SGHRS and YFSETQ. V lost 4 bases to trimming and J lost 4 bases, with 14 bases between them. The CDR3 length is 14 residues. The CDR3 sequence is CASSPGSAVTEAFF. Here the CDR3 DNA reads TGCGCCAGCAGCCCGGGGTCAGCGGTCACTGAAGCTTTCTTT.

The CDR3 sequence: CAISAPNSGTDTQYF. CDR3 sequence (DNA): TGTGCCATCAGTGCCCCGAATAGCGGCACAGATACGCAGTATTTT. The rearrangement links TRBV10-3 to TRBJ2-3; a possible D gene is TRBD2 (5 bases). The V gene's germline CDR1 is ENHRY and CDR2 SYGVKD. This CDR3 spans 15 amino acids. V was cut by 4 bases and J by 1 base, with 12 bases left in between.

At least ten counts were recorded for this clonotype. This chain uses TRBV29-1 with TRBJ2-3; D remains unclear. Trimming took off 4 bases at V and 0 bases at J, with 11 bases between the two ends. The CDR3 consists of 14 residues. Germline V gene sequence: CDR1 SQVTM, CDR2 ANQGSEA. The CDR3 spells CSVATASSTDTQYF. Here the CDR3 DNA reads TGCAGCGTTGCGACTGCTAGTAGCACAGATACGCAGTATTTT.

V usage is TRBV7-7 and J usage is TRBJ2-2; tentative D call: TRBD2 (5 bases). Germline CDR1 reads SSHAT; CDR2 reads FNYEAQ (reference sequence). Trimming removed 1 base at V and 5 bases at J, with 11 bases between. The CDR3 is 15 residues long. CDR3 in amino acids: CASSLVGSGTGELFF. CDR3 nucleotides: TGTGCCAGCAGCTTAGTAGGCTCGGGGACCGGGGAGCTGTTTTTT.

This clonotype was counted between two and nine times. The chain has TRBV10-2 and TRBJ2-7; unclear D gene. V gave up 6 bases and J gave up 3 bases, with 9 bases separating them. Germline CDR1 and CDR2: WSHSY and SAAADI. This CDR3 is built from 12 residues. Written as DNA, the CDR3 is TGCGCCAGCAGCCCTAAGCACTACGAGCAGTACTTC. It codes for CASSPKHYEQYF.

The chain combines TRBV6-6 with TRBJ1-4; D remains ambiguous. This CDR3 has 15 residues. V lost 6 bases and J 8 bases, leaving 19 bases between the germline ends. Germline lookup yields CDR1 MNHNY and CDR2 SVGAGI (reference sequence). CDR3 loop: CASSSPRTVREKLFF. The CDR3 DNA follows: TGTGCCAGCAGCTCCCCCCGGACCGTCAGGGAAAAACTGTTTTTT.

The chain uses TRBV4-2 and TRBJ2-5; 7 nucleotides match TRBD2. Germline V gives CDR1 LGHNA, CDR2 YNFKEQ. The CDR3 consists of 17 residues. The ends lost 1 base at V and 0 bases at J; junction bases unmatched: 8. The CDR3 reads CASSQVDTGGYQETQYF. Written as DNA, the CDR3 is TGTGCCAGCAGCCAAGTGGATACGGGGGGTTACCAAGAGACCCAGTACTTC.

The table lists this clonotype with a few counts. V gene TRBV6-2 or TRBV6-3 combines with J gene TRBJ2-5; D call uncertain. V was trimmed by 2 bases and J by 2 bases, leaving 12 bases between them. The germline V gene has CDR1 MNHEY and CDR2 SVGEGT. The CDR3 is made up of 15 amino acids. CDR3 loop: CASSYLMGRQETQYF. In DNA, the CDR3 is TGTGCCAGCAGTTACCTCATGGGAAGACAAGAGACCCAGTACTTC.

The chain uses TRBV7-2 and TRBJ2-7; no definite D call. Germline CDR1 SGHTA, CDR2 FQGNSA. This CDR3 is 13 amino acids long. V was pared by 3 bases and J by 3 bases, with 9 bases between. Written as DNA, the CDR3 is TGTGCCAGCAGCTTTTCTCGGGTCTACGAGCAGTACTTC. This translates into CASSFSRVYEQYF. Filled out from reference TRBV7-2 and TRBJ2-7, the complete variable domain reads GAGVSQSPSNKVTEKGKDVELRCDPISGHTALYWYRQSLGQGLEFLIYFQGNSAPDKSGLPSDRFSAERTGGSVSTLTIQRTQQEDSAVYLCASSFSRVYEQYFGPGTRLTVT.

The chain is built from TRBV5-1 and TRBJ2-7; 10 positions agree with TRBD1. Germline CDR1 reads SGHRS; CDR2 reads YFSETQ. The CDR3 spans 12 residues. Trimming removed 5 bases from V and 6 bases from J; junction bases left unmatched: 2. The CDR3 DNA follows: TGCGCCAGCAGATGGACAGGGGGCGAGCAGTACTTC. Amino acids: CASRWTGGEQYF.

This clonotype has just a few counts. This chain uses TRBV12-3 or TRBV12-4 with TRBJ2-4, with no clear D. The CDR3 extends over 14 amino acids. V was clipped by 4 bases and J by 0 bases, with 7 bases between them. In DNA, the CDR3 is TGTGCCAGCAGTTCAGGCGTAGCCAAAAACATTCAGTACTTC. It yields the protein CASSSGVAKNIQYF.

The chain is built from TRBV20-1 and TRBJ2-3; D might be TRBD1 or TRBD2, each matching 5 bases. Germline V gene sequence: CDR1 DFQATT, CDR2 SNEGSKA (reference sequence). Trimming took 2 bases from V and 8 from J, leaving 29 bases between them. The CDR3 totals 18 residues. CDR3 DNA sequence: TGCAGTGCTAGATTAGGGGAAGGGCTAGCTCCCTCATTAGGTACGCAGTATTTT. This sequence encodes CSARLGEGLAPSLGTQYF.

CDR3 sequence (DNA): TGTGCCAGCAGTTCGTACAAAAGGAGTTCTGAAGCTTTCTTT. Its translation: CASSSYKRSSEAFF. The chain combines TRBV6-4 with TRBJ1-1; D gene uncertain. Germline-derived CDR1 and CDR2 are MRHNA and SNTAGT. This CDR3 is 14 amino acids long. The V gene lost 5 bases and the J gene lost 6 bases, with 16 bases spanning the gap.

CDR3 region: CASSLMGQGAPIAKNIQYF. The DNA for the CDR3 is TGTGCCAGCAGTTTAATGGGACAGGGGGCGCCGATAGCCAAAAACATTCAGTACTTC. The chain has TRBV28 and TRBJ2-4, with TRBD1 matching 12 bases. The germline V gene has CDR1 MDHEN and CDR2 SYDVKM. J gave up 0 bases and V 2 bases, and 8 bases lay outside the gene matches. The CDR3 length is 19 residues.

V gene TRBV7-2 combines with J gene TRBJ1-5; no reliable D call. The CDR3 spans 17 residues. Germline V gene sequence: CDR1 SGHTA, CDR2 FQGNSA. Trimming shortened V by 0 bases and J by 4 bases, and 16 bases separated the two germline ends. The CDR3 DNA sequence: TGTGCCAGCAGCTTAGCGTATAGGACGGGTGGAAATCAGCCCCAGCATTTT. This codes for CASSLAYRTGGNQPQHF.

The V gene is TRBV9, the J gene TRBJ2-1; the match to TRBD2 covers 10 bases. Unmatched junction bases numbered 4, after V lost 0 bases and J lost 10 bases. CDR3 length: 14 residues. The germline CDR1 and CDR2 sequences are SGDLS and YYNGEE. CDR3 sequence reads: CASSVGPSGGEQFF. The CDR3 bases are TGTGCCAGCAGCGTAGGGCCTAGCGGGGGAGAGCAGTTCTTC.

The CDR3 spells CASSPSRGGNYGYTF. As DNA, the CDR3 is TGTGCCAGCAGCCCCAGTCGCGGGGGCAACTATGGCTACACCTTC. This rearrangement joins TRBV6-2 or TRBV6-3 to TRBJ1-2; possibly TRBD1 for D (6 bases). The germline V and J ends were trimmed by 6 bases and 2 bases, with 16 bases remaining between them. Germline V lookup: CDR1 MNHEY, CDR2 SVGEGT. CDR3 length: 15 amino acids.

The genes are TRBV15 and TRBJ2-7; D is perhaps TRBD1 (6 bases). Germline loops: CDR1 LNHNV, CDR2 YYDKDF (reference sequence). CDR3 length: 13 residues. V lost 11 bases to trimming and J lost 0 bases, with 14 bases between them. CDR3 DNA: TGTGCCCCGAGGGGGTTCAGCTCCTACGAGCAGTACGTC. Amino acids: CAPRGFSSYEQYV.

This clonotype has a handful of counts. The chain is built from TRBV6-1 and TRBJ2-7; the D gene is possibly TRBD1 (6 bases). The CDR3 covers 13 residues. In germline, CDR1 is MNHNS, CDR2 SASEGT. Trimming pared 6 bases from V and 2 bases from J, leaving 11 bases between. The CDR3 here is CASRTGLAYEQYV. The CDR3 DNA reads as TGTGCCAGCAGAACAGGGCTAGCCTACGAGCAGTACGTC.

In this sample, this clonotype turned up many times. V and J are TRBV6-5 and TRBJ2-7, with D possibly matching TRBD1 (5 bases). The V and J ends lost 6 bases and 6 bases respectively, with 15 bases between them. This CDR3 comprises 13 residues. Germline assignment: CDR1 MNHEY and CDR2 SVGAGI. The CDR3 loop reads CASREDSTGEQYV. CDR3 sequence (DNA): TGTGCCAGCAGGGAAGACAGCACTGGCGAGCAGTACGTC.